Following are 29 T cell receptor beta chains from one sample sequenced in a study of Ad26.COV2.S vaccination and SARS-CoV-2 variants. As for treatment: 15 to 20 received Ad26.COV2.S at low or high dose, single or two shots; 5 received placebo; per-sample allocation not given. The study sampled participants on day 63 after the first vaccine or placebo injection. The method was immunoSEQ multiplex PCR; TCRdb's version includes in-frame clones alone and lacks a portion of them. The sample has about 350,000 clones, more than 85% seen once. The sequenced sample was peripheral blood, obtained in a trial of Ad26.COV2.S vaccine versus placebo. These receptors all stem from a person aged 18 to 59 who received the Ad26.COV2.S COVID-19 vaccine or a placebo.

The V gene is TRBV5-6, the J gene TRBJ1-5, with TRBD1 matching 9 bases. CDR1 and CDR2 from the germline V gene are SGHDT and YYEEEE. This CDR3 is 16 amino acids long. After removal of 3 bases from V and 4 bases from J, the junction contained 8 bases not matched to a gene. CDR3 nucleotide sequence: TGTGCCAGCAGCTCGCAAACAGGGGGCTTAAATCAGCCCCAGCATTTT. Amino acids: CASSSQTGGLNQPQHF.

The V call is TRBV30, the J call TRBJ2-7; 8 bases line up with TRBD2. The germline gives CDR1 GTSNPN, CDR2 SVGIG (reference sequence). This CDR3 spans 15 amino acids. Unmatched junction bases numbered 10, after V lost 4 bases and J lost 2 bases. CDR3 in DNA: TGTGCCTGGATGAATAAACGGGAGGGCCCCTACGAGCAGTACTTC. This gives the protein CAWMNKREGPYEQYF.

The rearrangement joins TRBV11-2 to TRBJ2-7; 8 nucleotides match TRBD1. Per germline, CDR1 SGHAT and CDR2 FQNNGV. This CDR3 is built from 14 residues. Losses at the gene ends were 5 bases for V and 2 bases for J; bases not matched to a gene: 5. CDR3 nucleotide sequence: TGTGCCAGCAGCCCAGGACAGGGTCCCTACGAGCAGTACTTC. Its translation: CASSPGQGPYEQYF.

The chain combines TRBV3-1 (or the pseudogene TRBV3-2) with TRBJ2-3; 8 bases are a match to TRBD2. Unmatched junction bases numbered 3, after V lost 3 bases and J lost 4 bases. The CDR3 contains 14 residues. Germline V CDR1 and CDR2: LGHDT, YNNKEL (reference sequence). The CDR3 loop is CASSQGLVADTQYF. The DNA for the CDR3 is TGTGCCAGCAGCCAGGGACTAGTGGCAGATACGCAGTATTTT.

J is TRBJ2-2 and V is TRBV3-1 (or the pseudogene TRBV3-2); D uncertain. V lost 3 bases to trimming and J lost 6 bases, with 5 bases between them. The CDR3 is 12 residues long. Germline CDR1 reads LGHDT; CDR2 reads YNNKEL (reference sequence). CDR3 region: CASSQDAGELFF. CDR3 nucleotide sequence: TGTGCCAGCAGCCAGGATGCCGGGGAGCTGTTTTTT.

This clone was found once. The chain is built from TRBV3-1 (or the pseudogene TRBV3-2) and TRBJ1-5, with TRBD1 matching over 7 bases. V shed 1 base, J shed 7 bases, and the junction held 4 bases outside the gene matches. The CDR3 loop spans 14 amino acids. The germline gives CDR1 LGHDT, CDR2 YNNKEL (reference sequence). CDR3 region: CASSQGQGRQPQHF. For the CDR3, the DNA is TGTGCCAGCAGCCAAGGACAGGGCCGGCAGCCCCAGCATTTT.

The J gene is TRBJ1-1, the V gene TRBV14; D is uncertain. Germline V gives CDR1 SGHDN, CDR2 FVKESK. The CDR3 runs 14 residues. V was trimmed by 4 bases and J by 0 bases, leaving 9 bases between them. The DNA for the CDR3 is TGTGCCAGCAGCCTCCGGGCCCTGAACACTGAAGCTTTCTTT. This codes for CASSLRALNTEAFF.

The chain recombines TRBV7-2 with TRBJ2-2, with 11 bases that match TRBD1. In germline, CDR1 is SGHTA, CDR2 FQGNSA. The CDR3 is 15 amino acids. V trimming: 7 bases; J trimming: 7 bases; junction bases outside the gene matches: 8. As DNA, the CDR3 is TGTGCCAGCACCTTGGACAGGGGGCATGGCGGGGAGCTGTTTTTT. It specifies CASTLDRGHGGELFF.

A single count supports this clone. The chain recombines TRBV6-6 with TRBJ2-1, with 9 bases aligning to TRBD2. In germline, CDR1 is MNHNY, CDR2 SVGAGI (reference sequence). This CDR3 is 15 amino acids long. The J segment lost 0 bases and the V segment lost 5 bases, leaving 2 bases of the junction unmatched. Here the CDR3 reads CASSKLAGSYNEQFF. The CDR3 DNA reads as TGTGCCAGCAGTAAACTAGCGGGCTCCTACAATGAGCAGTTCTTC.

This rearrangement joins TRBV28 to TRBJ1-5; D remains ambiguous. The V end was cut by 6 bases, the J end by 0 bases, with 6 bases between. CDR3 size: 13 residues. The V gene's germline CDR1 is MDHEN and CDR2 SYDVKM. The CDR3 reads CASSQFSNQPQHF. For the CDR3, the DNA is TGTGCCAGCAGCCAATTTAGCAATCAGCCCCAGCATTTT.

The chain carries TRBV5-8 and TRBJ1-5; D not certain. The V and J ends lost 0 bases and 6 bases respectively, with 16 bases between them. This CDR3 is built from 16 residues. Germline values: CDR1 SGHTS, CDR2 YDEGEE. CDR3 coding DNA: TGTGCCAGCAGCTTGGGGAGGTATAGGGAAGGTCAGCCCCAGCATTTT. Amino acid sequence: CASSLGRYREGQPQHF. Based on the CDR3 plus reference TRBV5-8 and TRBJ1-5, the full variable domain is EAGVTQSPTHLIKTRGQQATLRCSPISGHTSVYWYQQALGLGLQFLLWYDEGEERNRGNFPPRFSGRQFPNYSSELNVNALELEDSALYLCASSLGRYREGQPQHFGDGTRLSIL.

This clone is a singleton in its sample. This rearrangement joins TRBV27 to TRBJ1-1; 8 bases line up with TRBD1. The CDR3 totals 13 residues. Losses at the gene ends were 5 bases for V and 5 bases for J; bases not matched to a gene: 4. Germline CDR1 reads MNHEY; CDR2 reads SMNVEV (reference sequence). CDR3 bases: TGTGCCAGCAGTCGGACAGGGTTAACTGAAGCTTTCTTT. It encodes CASSRTGLTEAFF.

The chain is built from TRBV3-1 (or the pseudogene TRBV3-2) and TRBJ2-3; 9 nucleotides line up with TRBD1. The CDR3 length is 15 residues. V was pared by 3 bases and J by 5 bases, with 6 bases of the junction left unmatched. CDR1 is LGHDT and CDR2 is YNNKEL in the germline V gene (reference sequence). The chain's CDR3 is CASSQPGQGGDTQYF. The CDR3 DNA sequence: TGTGCCAGCAGCCAGCCGGGACAGGGTGGAGATACGCAGTATTTT.

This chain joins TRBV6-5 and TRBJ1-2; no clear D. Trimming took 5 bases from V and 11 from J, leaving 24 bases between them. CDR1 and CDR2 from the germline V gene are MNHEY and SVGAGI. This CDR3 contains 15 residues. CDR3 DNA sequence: TGTGCCAGCAGTAATGGGAGAGCCTATTCTCGTTGGTACACCTTC. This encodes CASSNGRAYSRWYTF.

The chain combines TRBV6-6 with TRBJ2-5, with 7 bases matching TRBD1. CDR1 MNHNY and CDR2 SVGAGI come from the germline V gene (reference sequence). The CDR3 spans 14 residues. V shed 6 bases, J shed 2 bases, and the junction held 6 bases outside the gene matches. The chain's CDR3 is CASSHDREQETQYF. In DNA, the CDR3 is TGTGCCAGCAGCCACGACAGGGAGCAAGAGACCCAGTACTTC.

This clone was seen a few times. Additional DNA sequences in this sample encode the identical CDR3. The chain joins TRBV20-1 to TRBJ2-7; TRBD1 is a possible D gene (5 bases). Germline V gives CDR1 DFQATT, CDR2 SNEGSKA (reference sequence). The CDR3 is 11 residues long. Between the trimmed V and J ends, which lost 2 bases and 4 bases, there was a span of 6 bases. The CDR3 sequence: CSARQGYEQYF. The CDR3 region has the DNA TGCAGTGCTAGACAGGGTTACGAGCAGTACTTC.

The CDR3 here is CATSDFFGDTGELFF. CDR3 DNA: TGTGCCACCAGTGATTTCTTCGGGGACACCGGGGAGCTGTTTTTT. This rearrangement joins TRBV24-1 to TRBJ2-2, with D possibly being TRBD2 (5 bases). V was cut by 1 base and J by 3 bases, with 8 bases left in between. This CDR3 spans 15 amino acids. CDR1 and CDR2 from the germline V gene are KGHDR and SFDVKD.

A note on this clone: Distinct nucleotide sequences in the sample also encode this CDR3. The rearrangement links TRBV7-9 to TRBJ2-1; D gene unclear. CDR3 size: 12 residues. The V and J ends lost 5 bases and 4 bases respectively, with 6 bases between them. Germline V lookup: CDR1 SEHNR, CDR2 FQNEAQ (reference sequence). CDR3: CASSREYNEQFF. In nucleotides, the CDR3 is TGTGCCAGCAGCCGAGAGTACAATGAGCAGTTCTTC.

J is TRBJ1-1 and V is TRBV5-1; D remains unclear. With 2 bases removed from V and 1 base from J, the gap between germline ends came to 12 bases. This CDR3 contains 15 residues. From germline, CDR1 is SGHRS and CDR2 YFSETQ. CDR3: CASSLGRVKNTEAFF. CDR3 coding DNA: TGCGCCAGCAGCTTAGGTCGGGTAAAGAACACTGAAGCTTTCTTT.

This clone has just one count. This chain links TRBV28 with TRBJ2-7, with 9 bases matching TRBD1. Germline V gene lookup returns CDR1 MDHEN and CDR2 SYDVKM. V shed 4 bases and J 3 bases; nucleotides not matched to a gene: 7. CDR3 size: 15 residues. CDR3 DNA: TGTGCCAGCAGTTCACCGACAGGGGGTTTCTACGAGCAGTACTTC. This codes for CASSSPTGGFYEQYF.

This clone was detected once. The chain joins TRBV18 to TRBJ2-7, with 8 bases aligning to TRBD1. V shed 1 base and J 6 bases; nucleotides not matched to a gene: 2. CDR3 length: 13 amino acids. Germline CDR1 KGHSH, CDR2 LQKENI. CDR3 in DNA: TGTGCCAGCTCACCACACGACAGGGGCGAGCAGTACTTC. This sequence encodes CASSPHDRGEQYF.

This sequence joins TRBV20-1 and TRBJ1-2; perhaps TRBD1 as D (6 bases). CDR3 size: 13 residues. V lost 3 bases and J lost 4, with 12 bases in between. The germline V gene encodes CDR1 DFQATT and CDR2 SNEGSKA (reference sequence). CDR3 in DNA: TGCAGTGCTAGTATGAAGGGGGGCTATGGCTACACCTTC. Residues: CSASMKGGYGYTF.

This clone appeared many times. CDR3 loop: CASSEGPRKGYTF. DNA of the CDR3: TGTGCCAGCAGTGAGGGGCCTAGGAAGGGCTACACCTTC. This chain joins TRBV2 and TRBJ1-2; D is perhaps TRBD1 (5 bases). CDR1 and CDR2 from the germline V gene are SNHLY and FYNNEI. Trimming left V 3 bases short and J 8 bases short, with 13 bases between. CDR3 length equals 13 residues.

The CDR3, as DNA: TGTGCCAGTCGACAGGGCTTCTCCTACGAGCAGTACTTC. Its translation is CASRQGFSYEQYF. The chain links TRBV27 to TRBJ2-7, with 7 bases identical to TRBD1. After removal of 9 bases from V and 0 bases from J, the junction contained 5 bases not matched to a gene. This CDR3 comprises 13 residues. From germline, CDR1 is MNHEY and CDR2 SMNVEV (reference sequence).

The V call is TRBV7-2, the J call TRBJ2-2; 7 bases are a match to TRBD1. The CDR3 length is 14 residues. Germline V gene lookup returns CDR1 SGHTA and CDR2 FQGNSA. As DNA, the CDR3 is TGTGCTGTCGCCGGGACAGTAAACACCGGGGAGCTGTTTTTT. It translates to CAVAGTVNTGELFF.

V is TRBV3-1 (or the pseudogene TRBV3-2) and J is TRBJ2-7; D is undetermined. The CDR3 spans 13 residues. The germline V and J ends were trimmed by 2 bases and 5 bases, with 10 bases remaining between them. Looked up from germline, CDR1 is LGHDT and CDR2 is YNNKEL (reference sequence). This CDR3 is CASSQPSDDEQYF. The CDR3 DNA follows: TGTGCCAGCAGCCAACCAAGCGACGACGAGCAGTACTTC.

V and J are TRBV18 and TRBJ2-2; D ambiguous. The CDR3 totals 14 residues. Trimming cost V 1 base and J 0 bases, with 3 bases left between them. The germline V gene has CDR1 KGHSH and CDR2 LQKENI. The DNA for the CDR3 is TGTGCCAGCTCACCACTGTCGAACACCGGGGAGCTGTTTTTT. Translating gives CASSPLSNTGELFF.

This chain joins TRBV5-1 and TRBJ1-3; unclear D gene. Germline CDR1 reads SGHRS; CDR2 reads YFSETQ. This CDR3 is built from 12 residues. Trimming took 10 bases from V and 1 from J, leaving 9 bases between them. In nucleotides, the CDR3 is TGCGCCCGAGAAGGGTCTGGAAACACCATATATTTT. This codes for CAREGSGNTIYF. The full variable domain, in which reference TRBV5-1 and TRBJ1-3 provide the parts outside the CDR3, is KAGVTQTPRYLIKTRGQQVTLSCSPISGHRSVSWYQQTPGQGLQFLFEYFSETQRNKGNFPGRFSGRQFSNSRSEMNVSTLELGDSALYLCAREGSGNTIYFGEGSWLTVV.

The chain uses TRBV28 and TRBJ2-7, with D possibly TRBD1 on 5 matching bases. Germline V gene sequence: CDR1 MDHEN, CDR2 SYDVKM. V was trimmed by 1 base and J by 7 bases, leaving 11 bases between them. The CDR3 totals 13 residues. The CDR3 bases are TGTGCCAGCAGTTTATCACAGGTTGGAGAGCAGTACTTC. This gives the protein CASSLSQVGEQYF. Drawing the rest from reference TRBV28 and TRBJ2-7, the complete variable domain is DVKVTQSSRYLVKRTGEKVFLECVQDMDHENMFWYRQDPGLGLRLIYFSYDVKMKEKGDIPEGYSVSREKKERFSLILESASTNQTSMYLCASSLSQVGEQYFGPGTRLTVT.